These T cell receptor beta chains were read from a single sample in a study of blood T cell repertoires in COVID-19. Sequenced by immunoSEQ multiplex PCR; TCRdb stores in-frame clones only, minus some. This sample carries about 200,000 clones, approximately 85% of them seen once, and the ten largest clones take 5.6%. The sequenced sample consisted of PBMCs or T cells enriched from blood (not recorded which). These receptors were obtained from a man aged 35 to 55 with acute COVID-19. The conserved cysteine and the conserved F or W are not part of the CDR3 here.

v_gene,j_gene,CDR3aa
TRBV18,TRBJ2-4,ASSPPNEGEGSIQY
TRBV5-4,TRBJ2-4,ASSLGQTLAKNIQY
TRBV6-1,TRBJ1-4,ASSEYRVLF
TRBV7-6,TRBJ1-3,ASSLGTGPGNTIY
TRBV9,TRBJ2-5,ASSALVEETQY
TRBV28,TRBJ1-6,ASSPFRGTFASPLH
TRBV7-9,TRBJ1-1,ASSRTGRDTEAF
TRBV30,TRBJ1-5,AWSDPGQGKHQPQH
TRBV4-1,TRBJ1-2,ASSQDQGYYGYT
TRBV4-3,TRBJ1-2,ASSRDSNYGYT
TRBV11-2,TRBJ2-2,ATRVAGELF
TRBV27,TRBJ1-4,ASSLGGANWEKLF
TRBV11-2,TRBJ1-3,ASSRTGRNTIY
TRBV19,TRBJ2-5,ASSSRGALQTQY
TRBV21-1,TRBJ2-3,ARDVAGRCDTQY
TRBV3-1/TRBV3-2,TRBJ1-2,ASSQWNQGVDGYT
TRBV7-9,TRBJ2-2,ASSFWGLDTGELF
TRBV7-7,TRBJ2-7,ASSPDRDGEQY
TRBV6-5,TRBJ1-6,ASSAGLTYNSPLH
TRBV18,TRBJ2-1,ASSLGLAGFRNEQF
TRBV11-2,TRBJ2-7,ASSFVMAQGSLEQY
TRBV28,TRBJ1-5,ASSLGTGRNQPQH
TRBV10-3,TRBJ2-3,AITGGYGDTQY
TRBV5-6,TRBJ1-5,ASSRVRGRYQPQH
TRBV20-1,TRBJ1-3,SASRVRGNTIY
TRBV19,TRBJ1-4,ASSPQGALDEKLF
TRBV7-3,TRBJ2-1,ASSRYSGGGVNEQF
TRBV28,TRBJ1-3,ASSFRGRWGNTIY
TRBV4-2,TRBJ1-6,ASSQDSSPPLH
TRBV6-4,TRBJ1-1,ASRGEGENTEAF
TRBV18,TRBJ2-3,ASSPSGSPDTQY
TRBV27,TRBJ2-1,ASSYGASRNEQF
TRBV30,TRBJ1-1,AWSTGGGYTEAF
TRBV15,TRBJ1-4,ATSRVDGGNEKLF
TRBV18,TRBJ1-2,ASSPGAALGYGYT
TRBV9,TRBJ1-1,ASSPSPRGTEAF
TRBV24-1,TRBJ1-1,ATSHGGGGEAF
TRBV5-4,TRBJ2-5,ASSLPTGRATETQY